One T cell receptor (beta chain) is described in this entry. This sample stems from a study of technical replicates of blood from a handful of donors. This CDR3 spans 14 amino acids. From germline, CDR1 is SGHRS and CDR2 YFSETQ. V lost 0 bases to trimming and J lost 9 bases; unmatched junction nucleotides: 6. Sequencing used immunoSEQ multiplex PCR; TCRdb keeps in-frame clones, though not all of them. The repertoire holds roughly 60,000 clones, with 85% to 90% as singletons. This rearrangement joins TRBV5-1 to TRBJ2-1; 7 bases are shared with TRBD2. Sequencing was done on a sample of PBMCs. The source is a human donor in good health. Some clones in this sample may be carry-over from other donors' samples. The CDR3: CASSLVAGVAEQFF. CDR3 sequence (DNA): TGCGCCAGCAGCTTGGTTGCGGGGGTTGCTGAGCAGTTCTTC.